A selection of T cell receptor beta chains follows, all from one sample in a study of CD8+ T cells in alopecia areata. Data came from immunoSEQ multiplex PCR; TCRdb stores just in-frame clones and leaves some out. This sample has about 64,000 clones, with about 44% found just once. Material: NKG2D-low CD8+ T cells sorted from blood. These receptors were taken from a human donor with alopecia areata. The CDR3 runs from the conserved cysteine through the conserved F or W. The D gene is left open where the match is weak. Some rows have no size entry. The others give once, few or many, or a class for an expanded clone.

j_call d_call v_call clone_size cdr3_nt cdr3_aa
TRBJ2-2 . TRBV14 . TGTGCCAGCAGCCAAACCGGGGCCAGGGGTAAATTGGCCGGGGAGCTGTTTTTT CASSQTGARGKLAGELFF
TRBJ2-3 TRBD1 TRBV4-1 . TGCGCCAGCAGCCAAAGCACGCGGGACAGGGCCCTGGATACGCAGTATTTT CASSQSTRDRALDTQYF
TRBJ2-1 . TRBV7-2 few TGTGCCAGCAGTTTAGGGGGGGCCATCAATGAGCAGTTCTTC CASSLGGAINEQFF
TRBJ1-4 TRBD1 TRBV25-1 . TGTGCCAGCTCCACCCGGGACAGGGTTCCTAATGAAAAACTGTTTTTT CASSTRDRVPNEKLFF
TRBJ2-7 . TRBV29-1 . TGCAGCGTTGAACAGGGGTCCTACGAGCAGTACTTC CSVEQGSYEQYF
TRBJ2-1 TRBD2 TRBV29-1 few TGCAGCGTTCAAGCGGGAGAAGTTGTGTGGAATGAGCAGTTCTTC CSVQAGEVVWNEQFF
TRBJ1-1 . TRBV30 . TGTGCCTGGAGTGTATATGGCAGCGAAGCTTTCTTT CAWSVYGSEAFF
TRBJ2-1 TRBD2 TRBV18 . TGTGCCAGCTCACGCGGACTAGCGGGAGAGGGGAGTGAGCAGTTCTTC CASSRGLAGEGSEQFF
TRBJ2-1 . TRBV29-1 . TGCAGCGTTGGAGGGGGGCATGAGCAGTTCTTC CSVGGGHEQFF
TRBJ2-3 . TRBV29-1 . TGCAGCGTTGAAGGTGTGCAGGGGACCGATACGCAGTATTTT CSVEGVQGTDTQYF
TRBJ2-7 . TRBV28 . TGTGCCAGCAGTTTTAGGACCTACGAGCAGTACTTC CASSFRTYEQYF
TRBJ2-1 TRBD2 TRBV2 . TGTGCCAGCCCCGGGACTAGCGCCTACAATGAGCAGTTCTTC CASPGTSAYNEQFF
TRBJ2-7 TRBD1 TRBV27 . TGTGCCAGCAGTTTAAGACAGGGAGAGCAGTACTTC CASSLRQGEQYF
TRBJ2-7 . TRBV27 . TGTGCCAGCAGCACATACACTAACCGGGATCGGGCCCCCATGCAGTACTTC CASSTYTNRDRAPMQYF
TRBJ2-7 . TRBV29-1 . TGCAGCGTTGGTAGTTCCTACGAGCAGTACTTC CSVGSSYEQYF
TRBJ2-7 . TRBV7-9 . TGTGCCAGCAGCTCCCGGGCTTGGGAGCAGTACTTC CASSSRAWEQYF
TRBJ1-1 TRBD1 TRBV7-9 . TGTGCCAGCAGAACCCCAGGGGGGGCTGAAGCTTTCTTT CASRTPGGAEAFF
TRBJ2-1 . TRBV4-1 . TGCGCCAGCGGTGACGGGAGCTACTACAATGAGCAGTTCTTC CASGDGSYYNEQFF
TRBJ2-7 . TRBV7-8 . TGTGCCAGCAGCAATCCCACGTACGAGCAGTACTTC CASSNPTYEQYF
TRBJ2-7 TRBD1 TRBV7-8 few TGTGCCAGCAGCGGCCCCAGGGACAGGGTGGACGAGCAGTACTTC CASSGPRDRVDEQYF
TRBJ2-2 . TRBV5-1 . TGCGCCAGCAGCCAGCCGGGGGAAACGAACACCGGGGAGCTGTTTTTT CASSQPGETNTGELFF
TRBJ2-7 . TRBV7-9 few TGTGCCAGCAGCGGATCGGCGACAGAGAAATACGAGCAGTACTTC CASSGSATEKYEQYF
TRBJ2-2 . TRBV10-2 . TGCGCCAGCAGTGCGACCGCGTACACCGGGGAGCTGTTTTTT CASSATAYTGELFF
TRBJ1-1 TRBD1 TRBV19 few TGTGCCAGTAGTCCCGGGACAGGCCGCACTGAAGCTTTCTTT CASSPGTGRTEAFF
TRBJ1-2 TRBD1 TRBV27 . TGTGCCAGCAGACGATATTATACGGGACAGGGCCTCTATGGCTACACCTTC CASRRYYTGQGLYGYTF
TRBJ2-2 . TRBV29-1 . TGCAGCGTTGAGGGTATAGACACCGGGGAGCTGTTTTTT CSVEGIDTGELFF